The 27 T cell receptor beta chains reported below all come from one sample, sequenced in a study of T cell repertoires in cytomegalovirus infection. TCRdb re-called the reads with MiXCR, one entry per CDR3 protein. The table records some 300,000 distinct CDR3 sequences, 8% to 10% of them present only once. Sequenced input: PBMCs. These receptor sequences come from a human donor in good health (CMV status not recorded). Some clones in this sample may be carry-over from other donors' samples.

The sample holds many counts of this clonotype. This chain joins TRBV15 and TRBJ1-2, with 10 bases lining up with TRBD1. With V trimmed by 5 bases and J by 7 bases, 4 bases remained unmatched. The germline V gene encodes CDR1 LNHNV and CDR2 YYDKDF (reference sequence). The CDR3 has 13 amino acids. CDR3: CATSPRTGGGYTF. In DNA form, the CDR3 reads TGTGCCACCAGCCCACGGACAGGGGGTGGCTACACCTTC.

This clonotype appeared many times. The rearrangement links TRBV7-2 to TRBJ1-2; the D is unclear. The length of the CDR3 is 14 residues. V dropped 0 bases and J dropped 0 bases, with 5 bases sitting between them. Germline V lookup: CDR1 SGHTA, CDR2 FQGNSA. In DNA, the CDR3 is TGTGCCAGCAGCTTAGCTATGGCTAACTATGGCTACACCTTC. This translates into CASSLAMANYGYTF.

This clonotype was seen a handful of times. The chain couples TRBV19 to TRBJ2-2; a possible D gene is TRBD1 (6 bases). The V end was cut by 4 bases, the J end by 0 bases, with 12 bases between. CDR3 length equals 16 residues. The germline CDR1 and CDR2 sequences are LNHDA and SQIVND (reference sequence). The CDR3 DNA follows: TGTGCCAGTAGTACCGACAGGAACGCGAACACCGGGGAGCTGTTTTTT. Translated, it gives CASSTDRNANTGELFF. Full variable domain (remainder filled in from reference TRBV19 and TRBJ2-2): DGGITQSPKYLFRKEGQNVTLSCEQNLNHDAMYWYRQDPGQGLRLIYYSQIVNDFQKGDIAEGYSVSREKKESFPLTVTSAQKNPTAFYLCASSTDRNANTGELFFGEGSRLTVL.

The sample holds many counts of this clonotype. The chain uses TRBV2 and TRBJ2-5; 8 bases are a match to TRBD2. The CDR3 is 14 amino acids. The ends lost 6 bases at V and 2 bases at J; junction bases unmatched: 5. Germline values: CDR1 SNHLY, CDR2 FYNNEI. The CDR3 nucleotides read TGTGCCAGCAGGGAAAGCGGGGGACAAGAGACCCAGTACTTC. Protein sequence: CASRESGGQETQYF.

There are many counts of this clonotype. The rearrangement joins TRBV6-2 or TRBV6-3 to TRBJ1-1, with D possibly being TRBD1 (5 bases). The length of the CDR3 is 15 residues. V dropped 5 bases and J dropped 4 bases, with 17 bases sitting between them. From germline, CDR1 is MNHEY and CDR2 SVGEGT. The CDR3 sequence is CASSRGGIPTTEAFF. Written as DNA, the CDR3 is TGTGCCAGCAGTAGGGGAGGCATCCCAACCACTGAAGCTTTCTTT.

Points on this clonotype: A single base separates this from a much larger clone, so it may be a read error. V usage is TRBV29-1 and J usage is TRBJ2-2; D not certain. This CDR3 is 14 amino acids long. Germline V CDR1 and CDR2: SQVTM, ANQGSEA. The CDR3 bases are TGCGGCGTACAGACACCCAAAAACACCGGGGAGCTGTTTTTT. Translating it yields CGVQTPKNTGELFF.

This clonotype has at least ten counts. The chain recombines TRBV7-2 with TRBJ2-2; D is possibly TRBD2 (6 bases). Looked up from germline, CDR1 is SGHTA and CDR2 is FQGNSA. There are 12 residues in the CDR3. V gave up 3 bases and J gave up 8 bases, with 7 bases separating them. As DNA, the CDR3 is TGTGCCAGCAGCTTTGGGGGGGGGGAGCTGTTTTTT. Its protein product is CASSFGGGELFF.

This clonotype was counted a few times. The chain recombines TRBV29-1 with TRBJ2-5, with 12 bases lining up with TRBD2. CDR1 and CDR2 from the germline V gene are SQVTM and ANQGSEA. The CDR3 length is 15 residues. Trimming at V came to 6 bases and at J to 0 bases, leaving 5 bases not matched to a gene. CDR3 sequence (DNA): TGCAGCGTGCGACTAGCGGGGGTATACCAAGAGACCCAGTACTTC. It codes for CSVRLAGVYQETQYF.

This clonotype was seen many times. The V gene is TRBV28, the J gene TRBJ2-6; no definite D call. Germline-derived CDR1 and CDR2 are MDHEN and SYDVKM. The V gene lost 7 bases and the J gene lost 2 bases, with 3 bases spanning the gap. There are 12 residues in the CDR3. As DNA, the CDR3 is TGTGCCAGCAATACTGGGGCCAACGTCCTGACTTTC. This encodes CASNTGANVLTF.

CDR3 DNA: TGTGCCAGCAGTTTTGCTGATGACAGATGGGGTCAGGGGTCCATGTACTACGAGCAGTACGTC. It is translated as CASSFADDRWGQGSMYYEQYV. V usage is TRBV28 and J usage is TRBJ2-7, with a tentative D call TRBD1 (6 bases). The V gene's germline CDR1 is MDHEN and CDR2 SYDVKM. V lost 3 bases to trimming and J lost 3 bases, with 33 bases between them. This CDR3 has 21 residues.

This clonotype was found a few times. CDR3 sequence (DNA): TGCGCCAGCAGCCCGGAGGGACAGAGATACGAGCAGTACTTC. Amino acids: CASSPEGQRYEQYF. The chain joins TRBV5-1 to TRBJ2-7; weak D call: TRBD1 (7 bases). V lost 4 bases and J lost 4, with 15 bases in between. The CDR3 is 14 amino acids. Germline V gene sequence: CDR1 SGHRS, CDR2 YFSETQ. The entire variable domain, with the rest obtained from reference TRBV5-1 and TRBJ2-7, is as follows: KAGVTQTPRYLIKTRGQQVTLSCSPISGHRSVSWYQQTPGQGLQFLFEYFSETQRNKGNFPGRFSGRQFSNSRSEMNVSTLELGDSALYLCASSPEGQRYEQYFGPGTRLTVT.

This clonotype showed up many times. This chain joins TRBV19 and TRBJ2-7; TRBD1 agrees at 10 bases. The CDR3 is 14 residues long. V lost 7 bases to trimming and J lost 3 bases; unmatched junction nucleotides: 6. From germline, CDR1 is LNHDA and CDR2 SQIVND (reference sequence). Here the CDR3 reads CASTRRTGGYEQYV. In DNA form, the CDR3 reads TGTGCCAGTACCAGACGGACAGGGGGCTACGAGCAGTACGTC.

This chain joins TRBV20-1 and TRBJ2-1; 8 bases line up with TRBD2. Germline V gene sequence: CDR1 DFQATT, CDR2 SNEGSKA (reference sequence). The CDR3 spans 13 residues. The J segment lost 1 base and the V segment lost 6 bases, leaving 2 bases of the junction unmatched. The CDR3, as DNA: TGCAGTGCATTAGCGGGGTCCTACAATGAGCAGTTCTTC. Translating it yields CSALAGSYNEQFF.

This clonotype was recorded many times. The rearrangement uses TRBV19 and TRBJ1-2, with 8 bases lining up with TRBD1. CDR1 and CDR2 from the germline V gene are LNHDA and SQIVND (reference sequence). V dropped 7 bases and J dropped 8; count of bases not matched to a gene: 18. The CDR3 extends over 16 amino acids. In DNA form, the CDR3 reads TGTGCCAGTAAGCCCCTCGATATAACAGGGGGATGGGGCTACACCTTC. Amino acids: CASKPLDITGGWGYTF. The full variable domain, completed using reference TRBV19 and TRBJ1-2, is DGGITQSPKYLFRKEGQNVTLSCEQNLNHDAMYWYRQDPGQGLRLIYYSQIVNDFQKGDIAEGYSVSREKKESFPLTVTSAQKNPTAFYLCASKPLDITGGWGYTFGSGTRLTVV.

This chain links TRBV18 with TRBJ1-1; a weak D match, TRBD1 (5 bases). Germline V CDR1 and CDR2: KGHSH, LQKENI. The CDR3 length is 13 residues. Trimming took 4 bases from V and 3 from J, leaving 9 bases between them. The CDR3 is CASSQGVDTEAFF. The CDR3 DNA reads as TGTGCCAGCTCACAAGGGGTGGACACTGAAGCTTTCTTT.

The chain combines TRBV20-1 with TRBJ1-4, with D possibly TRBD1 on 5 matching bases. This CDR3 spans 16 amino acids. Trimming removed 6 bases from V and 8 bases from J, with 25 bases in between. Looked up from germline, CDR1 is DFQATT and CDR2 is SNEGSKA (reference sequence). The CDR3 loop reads CSAEPGTAVIWEKLFF. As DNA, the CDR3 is TGCAGTGCGGAACCCGGGACGGCCGTAATCTGGGAAAAACTGTTTTTT.

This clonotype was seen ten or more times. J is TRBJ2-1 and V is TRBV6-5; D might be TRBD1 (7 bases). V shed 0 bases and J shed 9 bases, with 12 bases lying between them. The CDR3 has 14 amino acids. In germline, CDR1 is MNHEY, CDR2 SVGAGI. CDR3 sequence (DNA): TGTGCCAGCAGTTACTCTCCAGGGGGGACTGAGCAGTTCTTC. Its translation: CASSYSPGGTEQFF.

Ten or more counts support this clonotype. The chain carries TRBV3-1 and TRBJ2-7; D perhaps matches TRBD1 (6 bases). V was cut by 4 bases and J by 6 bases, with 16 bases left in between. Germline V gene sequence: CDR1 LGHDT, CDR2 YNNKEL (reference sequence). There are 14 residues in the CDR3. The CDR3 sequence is CASSPLTGRSEQYF. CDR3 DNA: TGTGCCAGCAGCCCATTGACAGGACGCTCCGAGCAGTACTTC.

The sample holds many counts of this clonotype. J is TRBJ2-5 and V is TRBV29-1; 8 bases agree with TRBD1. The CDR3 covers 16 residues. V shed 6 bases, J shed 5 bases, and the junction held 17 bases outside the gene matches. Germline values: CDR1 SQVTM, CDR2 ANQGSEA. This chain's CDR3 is CSVEAARGQALETQYF. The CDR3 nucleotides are TGCAGCGTCGAGGCTGCTCGGGGACAGGCCTTGGAGACCCAGTACTTC.

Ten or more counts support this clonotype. DNA for the CDR3: TGTGCCAGCAGCCCCGGGACTAGCACCTACGAGCAGTACGTC. Encoded protein: CASSPGTSTYEQYV. J is TRBJ2-7 and V is TRBV5-6; 9 bases align to TRBD2. The CDR3 sequence is 14 residues long. J gave up 2 bases and V 4 bases, and 4 bases lay outside the gene matches. CDR1 is SGHDT, CDR2 YYEEEE, per germline.

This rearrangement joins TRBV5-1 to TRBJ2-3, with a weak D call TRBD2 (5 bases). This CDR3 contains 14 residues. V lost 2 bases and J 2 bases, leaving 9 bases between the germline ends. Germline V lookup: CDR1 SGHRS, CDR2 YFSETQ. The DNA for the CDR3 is TGCGCCAGCAGCTTTGCGGGTCCCACAGATACGCAGTATTTT. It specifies CASSFAGPTDTQYF.

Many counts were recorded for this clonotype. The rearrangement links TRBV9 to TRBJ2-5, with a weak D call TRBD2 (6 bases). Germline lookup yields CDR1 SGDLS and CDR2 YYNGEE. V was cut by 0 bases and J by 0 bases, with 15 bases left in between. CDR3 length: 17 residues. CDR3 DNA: TGTGCCAGCAGCGTAGACCTTCGGGGGTACCACCAAGAGACCCAGTACTTC. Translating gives CASSVDLRGYHQETQYF.

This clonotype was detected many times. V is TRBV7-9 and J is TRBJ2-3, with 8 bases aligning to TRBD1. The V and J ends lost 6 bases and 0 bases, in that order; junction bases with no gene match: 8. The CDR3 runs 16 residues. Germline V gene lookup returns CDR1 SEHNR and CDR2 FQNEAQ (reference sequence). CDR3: CASRASGGASTDTQYF. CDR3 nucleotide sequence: TGTGCCAGCAGGGCGTCAGGGGGCGCGAGCACAGATACGCAGTATTTT.

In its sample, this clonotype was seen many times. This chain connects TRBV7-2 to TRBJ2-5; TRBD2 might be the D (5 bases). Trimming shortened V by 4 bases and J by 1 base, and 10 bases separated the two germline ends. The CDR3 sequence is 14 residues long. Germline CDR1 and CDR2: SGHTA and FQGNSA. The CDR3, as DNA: TGTGCCAGCAGCTCATCCGGGATCCAAGAGACCCAGTACTTC. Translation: CASSSSGIQETQYF.

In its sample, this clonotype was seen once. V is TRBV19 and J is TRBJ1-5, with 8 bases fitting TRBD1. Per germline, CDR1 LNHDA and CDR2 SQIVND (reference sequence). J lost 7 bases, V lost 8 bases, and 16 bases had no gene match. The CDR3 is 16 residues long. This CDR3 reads CASCLDQGAIEQPQHF. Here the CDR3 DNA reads TGTGCCAGTTGTCTAGACCAGGGGGCGATAGAACAGCCCCAGCATTTT.

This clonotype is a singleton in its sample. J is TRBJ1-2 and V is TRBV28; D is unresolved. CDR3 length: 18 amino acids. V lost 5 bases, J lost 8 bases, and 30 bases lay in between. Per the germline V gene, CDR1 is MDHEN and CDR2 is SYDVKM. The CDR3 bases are TGTGCCAGCAGTAGTCCATTCCAACGAGCAGGTGGCCAAGGGGGCTACACCTTC. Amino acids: CASSSPFQRAGGQGGYTF.

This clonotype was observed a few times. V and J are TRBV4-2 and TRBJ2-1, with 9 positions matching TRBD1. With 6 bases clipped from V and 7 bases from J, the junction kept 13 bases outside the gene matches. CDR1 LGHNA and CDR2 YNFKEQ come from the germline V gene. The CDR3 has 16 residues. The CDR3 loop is CASRQDAGTGYNEQFF. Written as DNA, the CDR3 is TGTGCCAGCAGGCAGGACGCCGGGACAGGGTATAATGAGCAGTTCTTC.